This TCR beta chain was sequenced in a study of blood T cell repertoires in COVID-19. Study background: COVID-19 samples, acute and convalescent, were from the United States, Italy and Spain.

In the authors' workflow: Amplification with reference gene primers provided the estimates of nucleated cell counts. Only in-frame clones appear in the TCRdb table, and some are missing; sequencing was by immunoSEQ multiplex PCR. The DNA gave D and trimming, while V, J and clone size come from that table. The sample lists over 55,000 clones, approximately 86% seen once, with under 8% in the top ten. From germline, CDR1 is LNHDA and CDR2 SQIVND (reference sequence). The CDR3 has 12 residues. V was clipped by 4 bases and J by 8 bases, with 9 bases between them. The V call is TRBV19, the J call TRBJ2-1, with D possibly TRBD1 on 5 matching bases. The sequence was collected from a human donor with active COVID-19. The donor label of this sample is uncertain. The sequenced sample was peripheral blood. CDR3 loop: CASSTGFHEQFF. In nucleotides, the CDR3 is TGTGCCAGTAGTACAGGGTTCCATGAGCAGTTCTTC.